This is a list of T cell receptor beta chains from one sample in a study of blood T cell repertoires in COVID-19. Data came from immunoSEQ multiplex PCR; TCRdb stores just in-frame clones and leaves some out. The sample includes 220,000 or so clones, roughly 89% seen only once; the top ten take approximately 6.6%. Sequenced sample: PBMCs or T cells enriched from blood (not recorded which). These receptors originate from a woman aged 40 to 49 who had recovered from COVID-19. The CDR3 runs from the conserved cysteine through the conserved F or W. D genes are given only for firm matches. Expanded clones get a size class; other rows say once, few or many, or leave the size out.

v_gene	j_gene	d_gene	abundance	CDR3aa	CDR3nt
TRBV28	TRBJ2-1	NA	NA	CASSLVTGSYNEQFF	TGTGCCAGCAGTTTGGTAACAGGCTCCTACAATGAGCAGTTCTTC
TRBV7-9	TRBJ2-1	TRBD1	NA	CASSLHRQQGENEQFF	TGTGCCAGCAGCTTACATCGTCAACAGGGGGAGAATGAGCAGTTCTTC
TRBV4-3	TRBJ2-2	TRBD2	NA	CASSLRTSSSRELFF	TGCGCCAGCAGCCTTCGGACTAGCAGCAGCCGGGAGCTGTTTTTT
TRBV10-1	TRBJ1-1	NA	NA	CASSEGGSHTEAFF	TGCGCCAGCAGTGAGGGGGGCAGTCACACTGAAGCTTTCTTT
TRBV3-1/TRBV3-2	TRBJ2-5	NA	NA	CASSQGVEGETQYF	TGTGCCAGCAGCCAAGGAGTGGAGGGGGAGACCCAGTACTTC
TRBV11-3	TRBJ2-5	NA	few	CASSSPSTSSETQYF	TGTGCCAGCAGCTCCCCCTCAACTAGCAGCGAGACCCAGTACTTC
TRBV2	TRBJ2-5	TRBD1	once	CASSEEWDSKETQYF	TGTGCCAGCAGTGAAGAGTGGGACAGCAAAGAGACCCAGTACTTC
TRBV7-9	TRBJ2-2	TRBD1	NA	CASSVATGADTGELFF	TGTGCCAGCAGCGTGGCCACAGGGGCGGACACCGGGGAGCTGTTTTTT
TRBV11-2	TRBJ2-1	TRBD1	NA	CASSPGTGLYYNEQFF	TGTGCCAGCAGCCCCGGGACAGGGCTTTACTACAATGAGCAGTTCTTC
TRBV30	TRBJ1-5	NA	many	CAWSRGGVGQPQHF	TGTGCCTGGAGTCGAGGAGGGGTCGGTCAGCCCCAGCATTTT
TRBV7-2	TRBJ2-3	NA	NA	CASSSVTDTQYF	TGTGCCAGCAGCTCCGTCACAGATACGCAGTATTTT
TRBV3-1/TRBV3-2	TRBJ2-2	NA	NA	CASSPRGQNTGELFF	TGTGCCAGCAGCCCACGGGGACAGAACACCGGGGAGCTGTTTTTT
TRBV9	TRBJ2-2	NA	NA	CASSVRGEGRTGELFF	TGTGCCAGCAGCGTAAGGGGGGAGGGCCGCACCGGGGAGCTGTTTTTT
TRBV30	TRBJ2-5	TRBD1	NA	CAWSVSLGNRGRGETQYF	TGTGCCTGGAGTGTGTCTCTTGGGAACAGGGGACGGGGAGAGACCCAGTACTTC
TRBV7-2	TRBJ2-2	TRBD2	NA	CASSLLASGRGELFF	TGTGCCAGCAGCTTACTGGCTAGCGGGAGAGGGGAGCTGTTTTTT
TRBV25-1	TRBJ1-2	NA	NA	CASSGSFSQASYGYTF	TGTGCCAGCAGTGGGTCTTTTTCACAGGCTAGCTATGGCTACACCTTC
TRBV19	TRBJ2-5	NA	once	CATGSEYQETQYF	TGTGCTACGGGAAGTGAGTACCAAGAGACCCAGTACTTC
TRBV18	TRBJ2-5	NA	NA	CASSQGGRAEETQYF	TGTGCCAGCTCGCAGGGGGGCAGGGCTGAAGAGACCCAGTACTTC
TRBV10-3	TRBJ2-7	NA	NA	CAAGDSYEQYF	TGTGCTGCAGGGGACTCCTACGAGCAGTACTTC
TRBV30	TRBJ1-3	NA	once	CAWSIGRDSGNTIYF	TGTGCCTGGAGTATAGGACGGGACTCTGGAAACACCATATATTTT
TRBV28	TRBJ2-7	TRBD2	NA	CASSETGTSVYEQYF	TGTGCCAGCAGTGAAACCGGGACTAGCGTTTACGAGCAGTACTTC
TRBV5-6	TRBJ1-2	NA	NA	CASSLRALYGYTF	TGTGCCAGCAGCCTGAGGGCACTCTATGGCTACACCTTC
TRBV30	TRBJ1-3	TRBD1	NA	CAWSVGRGLGNTIYF	TGTGCCTGGAGTGTAGGCAGGGGGCTTGGAAACACCATATATTTT
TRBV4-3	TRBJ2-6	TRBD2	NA	CASSRGTGGLAGESGANVLTF	TGCGCCAGCAGCCGAGGGACGGGGGGACTAGCGGGAGAGTCTGGGGCCAACGTCCTGACTTTC
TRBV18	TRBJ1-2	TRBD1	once	CASSRDRGFLDLGYTF	TGTGCCAGCTCCCGGGACAGGGGATTTCTTGATTTAGGCTACACCTTC
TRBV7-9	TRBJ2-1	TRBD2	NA	CAGGLAGFTYNEQFF	TGTGCCGGGGGACTAGCGGGATTCACCTACAATGAGCAGTTCTTC
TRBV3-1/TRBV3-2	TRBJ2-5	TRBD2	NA	CASSQQTGTSGRRGETQYF	TGTGCCAGCAGCCAACAGACCGGGACTAGCGGGAGGAGGGGAGAGACCCAGTACTTC
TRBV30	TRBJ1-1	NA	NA	CAWSPLEAFF	TGTGCCTGGAGTCCTTTGGAAGCTTTCTTT
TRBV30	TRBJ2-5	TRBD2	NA	CAWSPQTSGGETQYF	TGTGCCTGGAGTCCTCAGACTTCGGGAGGAGAGACCCAGTACTTC
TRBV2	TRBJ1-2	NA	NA	CASSVAFLSYGYTF	TGTGCCAGCAGTGTAGCTTTCCTGTCCTATGGCTACACCTTC
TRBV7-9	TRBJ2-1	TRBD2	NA	CASSLVGGSGMGNEQFF	TGTGCCAGCAGCTTAGTCGGGGGTAGCGGGATGGGCAATGAGCAGTTCTTC
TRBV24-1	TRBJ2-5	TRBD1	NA	CATSDWTGTETQYF	TGTGCCACCAGTGACTGGACAGGAACAGAGACCCAGTACTTC
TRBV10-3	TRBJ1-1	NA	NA	CAISEGEREAFF	TGTGCCATCAGTGAGGGGGAGCGAGAAGCTTTCTTT
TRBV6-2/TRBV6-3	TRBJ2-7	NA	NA	CASSFPTRTSYEQYF	TGTGCCAGCAGTTTCCCGACTAGGACCTCCTACGAGCAGTACTTC
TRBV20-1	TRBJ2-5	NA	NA	CSASLQETQYF	TGCAGTGCTAGCCTCCAAGAGACCCAGTACTTC
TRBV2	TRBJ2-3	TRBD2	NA	CASSGTTSTDTQYF	TGTGCCAGTTCCGGGACTACTAGCACAGATACGCAGTATTTT
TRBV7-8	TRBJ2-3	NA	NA	CASSLFFSTDTQYF	TGTGCCAGCAGCTTATTCTTCAGCACAGATACGCAGTATTTT
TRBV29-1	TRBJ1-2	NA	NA	CSSSQGGYGYTF	TGCAGCTCCTCCCAAGGGGGCTATGGCTACACCTTC
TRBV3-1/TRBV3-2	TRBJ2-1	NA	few	CASSQVFNNEQFF	TGTGCCAGCAGCCAAGTCTTTAACAATGAGCAGTTCTTC
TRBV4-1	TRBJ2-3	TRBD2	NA	CASSQTLAGGPLAQYF	TGCGCCAGCAGCCAAACCCTAGCGGGAGGGCCCCTCGCGCAGTATTTT
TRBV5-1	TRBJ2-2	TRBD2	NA	CASSLLAGGPGELFF	TGCGCCAGCAGCTTGTTAGCGGGAGGGCCCGGGGAGCTGTTTTTT
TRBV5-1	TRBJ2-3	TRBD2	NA	CASSLLAGAADTQYF	TGCGCCAGCAGCTTACTAGCGGGGGCGGCAGATACGCAGTATTTT
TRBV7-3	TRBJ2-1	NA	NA	CASSLRGGSLYNEQFF	TGTGCCAGCAGCTTAAGGGGCGGAAGCTTATACAATGAGCAGTTCTTC
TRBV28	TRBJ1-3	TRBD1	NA	CASSLTTGGPGNTIYF	TGTGCCAGCAGTTTAACCACAGGGGGGCCTGGAAACACCATATATTTT
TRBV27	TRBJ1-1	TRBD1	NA	CASKQRTGGGQAFF	TGTGCCAGCAAGCAACGGACAGGGGGAGGGCAAGCTTTCTTT
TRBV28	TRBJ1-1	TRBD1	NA	CASSTTSGTGRGMNTEAFF	TGTGCCAGCAGTACGACCTCCGGGACAGGGAGAGGCATGAACACTGAAGCTTTCTTT
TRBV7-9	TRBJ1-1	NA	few	CASSFTGSLEAFF	TGTGCCAGCAGCTTCACGGGTTCGCTTGAAGCTTTCTTT
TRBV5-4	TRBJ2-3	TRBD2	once	CASSQEAGAGDTQYF	TGTGCCAGCAGCCAGGAAGCGGGAGCCGGGGATACGCAGTATTTT
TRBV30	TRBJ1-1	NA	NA	CAWTLGEGVGTEAFF	TGTGCCTGGACCCTCGGGGAGGGGGTCGGGACTGAAGCTTTCTTT
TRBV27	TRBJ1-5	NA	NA	CARSDYSNQPQHF	TGTGCCAGGTCTGACTATAGCAATCAGCCCCAGCATTTT